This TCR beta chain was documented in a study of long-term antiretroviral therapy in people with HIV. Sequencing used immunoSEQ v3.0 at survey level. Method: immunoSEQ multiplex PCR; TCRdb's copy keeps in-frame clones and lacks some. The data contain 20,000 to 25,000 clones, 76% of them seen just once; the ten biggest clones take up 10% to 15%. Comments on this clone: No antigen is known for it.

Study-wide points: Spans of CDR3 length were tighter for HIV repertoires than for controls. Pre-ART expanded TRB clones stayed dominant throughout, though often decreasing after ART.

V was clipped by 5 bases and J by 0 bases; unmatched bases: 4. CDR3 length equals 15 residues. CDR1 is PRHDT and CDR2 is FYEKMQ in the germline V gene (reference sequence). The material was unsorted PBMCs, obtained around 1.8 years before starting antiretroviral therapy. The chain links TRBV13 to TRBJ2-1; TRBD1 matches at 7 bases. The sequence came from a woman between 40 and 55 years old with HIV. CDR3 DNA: TGTGCCAGCAGCACGAGACAGGGCTCCTACAATGAGCAGTTCTTC. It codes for CASSTRQGSYNEQFF. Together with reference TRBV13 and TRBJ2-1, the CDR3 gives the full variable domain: AAGVIQSPRHLIKEKRETATLKCYPIPRHDTVYWYQQGPGQDPQFLISFYEKMQSDKGSIPDRFSAQQFSDYHSELNMSSLELGDSALYFCASSTRQGSYNEQFFGPGTRLTVL.